A single sample is the source of the 9 T cell receptor beta chains below, sequenced in a study of T cells after yellow fever vaccination. TCRdb reprocessed the 5' RACE reads via MiXCR and lists one record per CDR3 protein. Counted here are about 45,000 distinct CDR3 sequences, roughly 7.1% occurring once; the ten biggest clones make up about 15%. Sequenced material: CD8+ T cells not binding an NS4B(214-222) dextramer, sorted from PBMCs, taken 45 days after the yellow fever booster vaccination. These receptors all stem from a man aged 30-40 years who received the YFV17D yellow fever vaccine.

V usage is TRBV5-5 and J usage is TRBJ2-7; 10 positions match TRBD1. Germline CDR1 is SGHKS and CDR2 is YYEKEE (reference sequence). This CDR3 has 16 amino acids. Trimming cost V 4 bases and J 2 bases; bases outside gene matches: 9. Here the CDR3 reads CASSGPGQGTAYEQYF. For the CDR3, the DNA is TGTGCCAGCAGCGGACCGGGACAGGGGACCGCCTACGAGCAGTACTTC.

This clonotype was detected only a few times. The CDR3: CASSLAFSYEQYF. The CDR3 DNA is TGTGCCAGCAGCCTGGCGTTTTCCTACGAGCAGTACTTC. J is TRBJ2-7 and V is TRBV27; D ambiguous. Trimming took off 6 bases at V and 1 base at J, with 10 bases between the two ends. CDR1 is MNHEY and CDR2 is SMNVEV in the germline V gene (reference sequence). This CDR3 has 13 residues.

This clonotype was observed at least ten times. The CDR3 loop is CASSHRLAGSDEQYF. CDR3 coding DNA: TGTGCCAGCAGCCACCGACTAGCAGGTAGCGACGAGCAGTACTTC. This chain joins TRBV7-8 and TRBJ2-7; 7 positions match TRBD2. The CDR3 consists of 15 residues. V lost 5 bases and J lost 5; bases outside the gene matches: 12. Per germline, CDR1 SGHVS and CDR2 FQNEAQ.

This clonotype has a count of ten or more. The rearrangement links TRBV13 to TRBJ2-7, with D tentatively TRBD2 (6 bases). The CDR3 is 15 amino acids. Germline CDR1 is PRHDT and CDR2 is FYEKMQ (reference sequence). Trimming stripped 5 bases from V and 3 bases from J, with 17 bases between. CDR3 amino acids: CASSPSGVPNYEQYF. The CDR3, as DNA: TGTGCCAGCAGCCCTTCGGGAGTTCCGAACTACGAGCAGTACTTC.

Only a few counts were recorded for this clonotype. V is TRBV27 and J is TRBJ2-2; D not resolved. V lost 6 bases, J lost 3 bases, and 14 bases lay in between. In germline, CDR1 is MNHEY, CDR2 SMNVEV (reference sequence). The CDR3 has 15 residues. The DNA of the CDR3 is TGTGCCAGCAGACGTTTAGGTGGGGACACCGGGGAGCTGTTTTTT. Protein product: CASRRLGGDTGELFF.

This clonotype was observed many times. The chain recombines TRBV12-3 or TRBV12-4 with TRBJ1-1; D remains ambiguous. This CDR3 comprises 11 residues. V was cut by 6 bases and J by 4 bases, with 6 bases left in between. The CDR3 DNA reads as TGTGCCAGCAGGTTAAGCACTGAAGCTTTCTTT. Residues: CASRLSTEAFF.

This clonotype was counted ten times or more. The chain recombines TRBV7-3 with TRBJ2-3; D possibly corresponds to TRBD2 (6 bases). V was pared by 6 bases and J by 7 bases, with 11 bases between. Germline V gene data show CDR1 as SGHTA and CDR2 as FQGTGA. The CDR3 totals 12 residues. The CDR3 loop is CASSVGSNTQYF. Here the CDR3 DNA reads TGTGCCAGCAGTGTCGGGAGTAATACGCAGTATTTT.

This clonotype was seen many times. This chain joins TRBV6-5 and TRBJ2-1; TRBD2 might be the D (5 bases). The CDR3 is made up of 11 amino acids. Deletions cut 6 bases from V and 10 bases from J, with 10 bases between. The germline V gene encodes CDR1 MNHEY and CDR2 SVGAGI. The CDR3 bases are TGTGCCAGCAGATCAACGGGAGAGCAGTTCTTC. Translated: CASRSTGEQFF.

Ten or more counts support this clonotype. The chain recombines TRBV4-1 with TRBJ2-6, with a weak D call TRBD1 (6 bases). Germline CDR1 reads MGHRA; CDR2 reads YSYEKL. The length of the CDR3 is 15 residues. Trimming shortened V by 4 bases and J by 2 bases, and 9 bases separated the two germline ends. The CDR3 DNA is TGCGCCAGCAGCCCGCAGGGGACTGGGGCCAACGTCCTGACTTTC. It codes for CASSPQGTGANVLTF.